Listed below are T cell receptor beta chains from one sample, sequenced in a study of regulatory T cells in long-lasting Graves disease. TCRdb reprocessed the multiplex PCR reads via MiXCR and lists one record per CDR3 protein. Of roughly 560,000 distinct CDR3 sequences listed, around 15% are singletons. The same data also went into a second study, on T cells in Graves' hyperthyroidism and ophthalmopathy.

This sample comprised peripheral blood mononuclear cells (PBMCs), obtained at new diagnosis, from a patient treated with antithyroid drugs. The receptors were sampled from a woman aged 35-60 years with Graves disease. CDR3s include the opening cysteine and the closing phenylalanine or tryptophan. A D gene is named only where the DNA matches it firmly. The listing skips clone size in some rows; elsewhere it reads once, few, many or a size class.

d_call	j_call	v_call	clone_size	cdr3_nt	cdr3_aa
NA	TRBJ1-2	TRBV11-2	many	TGTGCCAGCAGCCCCCGTAGCGACAGCACCCAAGGCTACACCTTC	CASSPRSDSTQGYTF
TRBD2	TRBJ2-5	TRBV7-2	many	TGTGCCAGCAGCTGGTTAGCGGGGGGGCAAGAGACCCAGTACTTC	CASSWLAGGQETQYF
NA	TRBJ1-1	TRBV6-1	NA	TGTGCCAGCAGTGAAGTGGTGGGAAACACTGAAGCTTTCTTT	CASSEVVGNTEAFF
NA	TRBJ2-7	TRBV4-1	few	TGCGCCAGCAGCCAAGACGTCCTCTACGAGCAGTACTTC	CASSQDVLYEQYF
TRBD1	TRBJ1-4	TRBV5-1	many	TGCGCCAGCAGCCTCGGACAGGGCCAAGAAAAACTGTTTTTT	CASSLGQGQEKLFF
NA	TRBJ1-2	TRBV28	many	TGTGCCAGCATAGCAGAGGGGTCGTATGGCTACACCTTC	CASIAEGSYGYTF
NA	TRBJ2-7	TRBV6-9	many	TGTGCCAGCAGTTCCGGACTCGGCTACGAGCAGTACTTC	CASSSGLGYEQYF
TRBD2	TRBJ2-5	TRBV20-1	NA	TGCAGTGCCCCGGGACTAGCCGTAGAGACCCAGTACTTC	CSAPGLAVETQYF
NA	TRBJ2-1	TRBV7-3	few	TGTGCCAGCAGCTTAAGTACCTGGGGGGATGAGCAGTTCTTC	CASSLSTWGDEQFF
NA	TRBJ2-7	TRBV4-1	few	TGCGCCAGCAGCCAAGAGTTGGTGAGCGAGCAGTACTTC	CASSQELVSEQYF
TRBD1	TRBJ1-2	TRBV5-1	few	TGCGCCAGCAGCTTGGCCCACCCGGGACAGGGTGGTGGCTACACCTTC	CASSLAHPGQGGGYTF
NA	TRBJ1-1	TRBV5-1	few	TGCGCCAGCAGCTTGGCCACGCCTAACACTGAAGCTTTCTTT	CASSLATPNTEAFF
NA	TRBJ1-1	TRBV12-3/TRBV12-4	many	TGTGCCAGCAGTTTATGGGGCAGCCTGATGAACACTGAAGCTTTCTTT	CASSLWGSLMNTEAFF
TRBD1	TRBJ1-5	TRBV11-2	many	TGTGCCAGCAGCGTCGGGACAGGGTTGTCTCAGCCCCAGCATTTT	CASSVGTGLSQPQHF
NA	TRBJ2-7	TRBV11-2	many	TGTGCCAGCAGCTTAAGCGGAGCAGGGTGGTCCTACGAGCAGTACTTC	CASSLSGAGWSYEQYF
NA	TRBJ2-7	TRBV7-9	NA	TGTGCCAGCAGCTTAACGGGAGAAGGACTGACCTACGAGCAGTACTTC	CASSLTGEGLTYEQYF
NA	TRBJ1-5	TRBV12-3/TRBV12-4	many	TGTGCCAGCAGTTTTTTGGGTCAGCCCCAGCATTTT	CASSFLGQPQHF